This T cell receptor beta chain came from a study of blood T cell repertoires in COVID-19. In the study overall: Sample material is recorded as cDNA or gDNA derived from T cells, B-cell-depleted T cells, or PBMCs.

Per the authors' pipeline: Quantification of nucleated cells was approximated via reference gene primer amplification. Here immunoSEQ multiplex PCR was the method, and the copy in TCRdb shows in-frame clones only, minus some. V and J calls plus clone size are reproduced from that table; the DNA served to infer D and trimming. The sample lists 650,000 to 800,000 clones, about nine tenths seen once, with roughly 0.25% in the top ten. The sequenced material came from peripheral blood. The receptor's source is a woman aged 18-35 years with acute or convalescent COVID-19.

CDR3 coding DNA: TGTGCCAGCAGCTTAGATCACAGGGGTGCTGAAGCTTTCTTT. Translated, it gives CASSLDHRGAEAFF. This chain uses TRBV11-2 with TRBJ1-1; TRBD1 matches 7 bases. This CDR3 has 14 residues. The germline V gene has CDR1 SGHAT and CDR2 FQNNGV. J lost 6 bases, V lost 0 bases, and 4 bases had no gene match.